Listed below are T cell receptor beta chains from one sample, sequenced in a study of lymphopenia after photon versus proton radiotherapy. This table comes from immunoSEQ multiplex PCR, and its TCRdb copy is limited to in-frame clones, with some not included. The table shows about 45,000 clones, with 85% occurring only once. This material consisted of peripheral blood, taken from a patient treated with photon-based radiotherapy. These receptors originate from a middle-aged man with gastric cancer. Each CDR3 is given with its conserved first and last residue. The D gene is left open where the match is weak. Some rows mark clone size as missing; the rest say once, few, many or name a class of expanded clone.

clone size	D gene	V gene	J gene	CDR3 DNA	CDR3 protein
NA	TRBD2	TRBV7-8	TRBJ2-5	TGTGCCAGCAGCTTAACTAGCGGGCTAGCGGGGGAGACCCAGTACTTC	CASSLTSGLAGETQYF
NA	NA	TRBV2	TRBJ1-1	TGTGCCAGCAAGTTTTTGGATGACGCTGAAGCTTTCTTT	CASKFLDDAEAFF
NA	NA	TRBV9	TRBJ2-2	TGTGCCAGCAGCGGGATAACCGGCGGGGCCGGGGAGCTGTTTTTT	CASSGITGGAGELFF
NA	TRBD1	TRBV7-8	TRBJ1-2	TGTGCCAGCAGCCTCTGGGAGGGGGCGCCTGGTGGCTACACCTTC	CASSLWEGAPGGYTF
NA	TRBD1	TRBV4-3	TRBJ1-2	TGCGCCAGCAGCCAAGTTGGGACAGGCTATGGCTACACCTTC	CASSQVGTGYGYTF
NA	NA	TRBV12-5	TRBJ2-3	TGTGCTAGTGGTTTGACCCCCCGTGCGCAGTATTTT	CASGLTPRAQYF
NA	NA	TRBV6-6	TRBJ1-5	TGTGCCAGCACCAACGGCAATCCCAATCAGCCCCAGCATTTT	CASTNGNPNQPQHF
NA	TRBD1	TRBV7-6	TRBJ2-7	TGTGCCAGCACGTTGGGACAGGACTACGAGCAGTACTTC	CASTLGQDYEQYF
NA	TRBD1	TRBV7-9	TRBJ1-2	TGTGCCAGCAGCTTAGAAGGACAGGGGACCTTCTATGGCTACACCTTC	CASSLEGQGTFYGYTF
NA	NA	TRBV6-5	TRBJ2-7	TGTGCCAGCAGGGATAGACAACACGTCAGCTACGAGCAGTACTTC	CASRDRQHVSYEQYF
NA	TRBD1	TRBV7-3	TRBJ1-6	TGTGCCAGCAGCACGTACAGGGGACCCCTCCACTTT	CASSTYRGPLHF
NA	NA	TRBV5-6	TRBJ1-2	TGTGCCAGCAGCTTGGGGGTCAGAGGTCTGGTTGGTACCTTC	CASSLGVRGLVGTF
NA	TRBD1	TRBV4-3	TRBJ1-2	TGCGCCAGCAGCCAAGCCGGACAGGGGGCCGACTATGGCTACACCTTC	CASSQAGQGADYGYTF
few	TRBD2	TRBV10-3	TRBJ2-7	TGTGCCATCAGCGCGGGACTAGCGGGGGACGAGCAGTACTTC	CAISAGLAGDEQYF
NA	NA	TRBV19	TRBJ1-5	TGTGCCAGTAGTAATCGAGGAGGGGCTGGGGGCAATCAGCCCCAGCATTTT	CASSNRGGAGGNQPQHF
NA	NA	TRBV16	TRBJ1-2	TGTGCCAGCAGCCAATCGTCGGTGGCAGGGCGTTGGTATGGCTACACCTTC	CASSQSSVAGRWYGYTF
NA	NA	TRBV11-1	TRBJ1-1	TGTGCCAGCAGCTCAGGACTGGGGGCCATGAACACTGAAGCTTTCTTT	CASSSGLGAMNTEAFF
NA	NA	TRBV12-5	TRBJ2-3	TGTGCTAGTGGTTTGGGCGGAACTAGCACAGATACGCAGTATTTT	CASGLGGTSTDTQYF
NA	NA	TRBV15	TRBJ2-2	TGTGCCACCAGCGGCCGGGTCTCGAACACCGGGGAGCTGTTTTTT	CATSGRVSNTGELFF
NA	NA	TRBV5-6	TRBJ2-7	TGTGCCAGCAGCTTGGGGGGGGCAGGGGGCTACGAGCAGTACTTC	CASSLGGAGGYEQYF
NA	TRBD1	TRBV7-3	TRBJ2-2	TGTGCCAGCAGCTCAAACAGGGGACCCACCGGGGAGCTGTTTTTT	CASSSNRGPTGELFF
once	NA	TRBV5-1	TRBJ1-2	TGCGCCAGCAGCTTCGGACAAGATAACTATGGCTACACCTTC	CASSFGQDNYGYTF
NA	NA	TRBV25-1	TRBJ1-1	TGTGCCAGCAGTGGACCCACGGGGGCGAACACTGAAGCTTTCTTT	CASSGPTGANTEAFF
NA	TRBD1	TRBV7-3	TRBJ2-2	TGTGCCAGCAGCACCGGGACAGCGAACACCGGGGAGCTGTTTTTT	CASSTGTANTGELFF
NA	NA	TRBV7-3	TRBJ1-6	TGTGCCAGCATCCACCGACAGAACCCTAATTCACCCCTCCACTTT	CASIHRQNPNSPLHF
NA	NA	TRBV6-1	TRBJ2-3	TGTGCCAGCAGTGAGGTGGGTTACACAGATACGCAGTATTTT	CASSEVGYTDTQYF
NA	NA	TRBV7-9	TRBJ2-3	TGTGCCAGCAGCCCCAACGCAGATACGCAGTATTTT	CASSPNADTQYF
NA	NA	TRBV5-1	TRBJ2-1	TGCGCCAGCAGCTTGGGGTCTTGGGGCGGTGAGCAGTTCTTC	CASSLGSWGGEQFF
NA	TRBD1	TRBV5-4	TRBJ1-6	TGTGCCAGCAGCTTGCCAGGGGGAAATTCACCCCTCCACTTT	CASSLPGGNSPLHF
NA	TRBD1	TRBV19	TRBJ1-1	TGTGCCAGTACCGCACCGGGACAGTACTTAATGAACACTGAAGCTTTCTTT	CASTAPGQYLMNTEAFF
NA	TRBD1	TRBV30	TRBJ2-7	TGTGCCACGGTCAGGACAGGGAGGTACGAGCAGTACTTC	CATVRTGRYEQYF
NA	TRBD1	TRBV7-2	TRBJ2-2	TGTGCCAGCAGCTCAGGGGGATTGAACACCGGGGAGCTGTTTTTT	CASSSGGLNTGELFF
NA	NA	TRBV7-6	TRBJ2-1	TGTGCCAGCAGCTCAGGGGGGGCAGGGGCCAATGAGCAGTTCTTC	CASSSGGAGANEQFF
once	TRBD1	TRBV30	TRBJ1-1	TGTGCCTGGAAGGTTTCAGGGGGCCACACTGAAGCTTTCTTT	CAWKVSGGHTEAFF
NA	NA	TRBV4-3	TRBJ2-3	TGCGCCAGCAGCCCAGGGGGGGCCGGCGGCACAGATACGCAGTATTTT	CASSPGGAGGTDTQYF
NA	NA	TRBV4-3	TRBJ2-5	TGCGCCAGCAGCCCTAATGGTCAGTTCCAAGAGACCCAGTACTTC	CASSPNGQFQETQYF
NA	TRBD2	TRBV2	TRBJ2-5	TGTGCCAGCATTAGCGGGGGGTATGAAGAGACCCAGTACTTC	CASISGGYEETQYF
few	TRBD2	TRBV2	TRBJ2-7	TGTGCCGGAAAGACTAGCGGGAGCTCCTACGAGCAGTACTTC	CAGKTSGSSYEQYF
NA	NA	TRBV9	TRBJ2-3	TGTGCCAGCAGCGTAGGTCAGGGAGGCACAGATACGCAGTATTTT	CASSVGQGGTDTQYF
NA	NA	TRBV25-1	TRBJ2-5	TGTGCCAGCTCCGACCCAAGGACTGAAGAGACCCAGTACTTC	CASSDPRTEETQYF
NA	TRBD1	TRBV2	TRBJ1-2	TGTGCCAGCAGTGGGGGGACAGGGATTAACTATGGCTACACCTTC	CASSGGTGINYGYTF
NA	TRBD2	TRBV9	TRBJ2-5	TGTGCCAGCAGCGTAGACCCAGCGGGGAACCAAGAGACCCAGTACTTC	CASSVDPAGNQETQYF
NA	TRBD1	TRBV15	TRBJ2-1	TGTGCCACCAGCAGAGAACGGGGACAGGGTAGCGATGAGCAGTTCTTC	CATSRERGQGSDEQFF
large	NA	TRBV7-2	TRBJ1-2	TGTGCCAGCAGCTTAGTTCCAGGGAACAACTATGGCTACACCTTC	CASSLVPGNNYGYTF
NA	NA	TRBV27	TRBJ2-7	TGTGCCAGCAGTTCTCCCCCAGCCGAGCAGTACTTC	CASSSPPAEQYF
once	NA	TRBV5-6	TRBJ2-7	TGTGCCAGCAGCTTGGTCCGAGACAGGAGGGACGAGCAGTACTTC	CASSLVRDRRDEQYF
NA	NA	TRBV4-1	TRBJ2-3	TGCGCCAGCAGCCAAACCTCCCTTGCCCCTAGCACAGATACGCAGTATTTT	CASSQTSLAPSTDTQYF
NA	TRBD2	TRBV29-1	TRBJ2-3	TGCAGCCCAACCGGGGGGCGGGGGGCCTTTGATACGCAGTATTTT	CSPTGGRGAFDTQYF
once	TRBD1	TRBV10-2	TRBJ2-7	TGCGCCAGCAGTGGGAAAACAGGGGGCGGGCAGTACTTC	CASSGKTGGGQYF
few	TRBD1	TRBV7-2	TRBJ1-2	TGTGCCAGCAGCGGAGACAGGGGTCCCTATGGCTACACCTTC	CASSGDRGPYGYTF
few	NA	TRBV9	TRBJ2-3	TGTGCCAGCAGCGTACTCGGAGGAGGGGCAGATACGCAGTATTTT	CASSVLGGGADTQYF
NA	NA	TRBV4-2	TRBJ1-2	TGTGCCAGCAGCCAAGATGGAGGCAGACTTGTCGACTATGGCTACACCTTC	CASSQDGGRLVDYGYTF
NA	TRBD1	TRBV7-9	TRBJ2-2	TGTGCCAGCAGCTTATGGATGGACAGGGGTGGCGGGGAGCTGTTTTTT	CASSLWMDRGGGELFF